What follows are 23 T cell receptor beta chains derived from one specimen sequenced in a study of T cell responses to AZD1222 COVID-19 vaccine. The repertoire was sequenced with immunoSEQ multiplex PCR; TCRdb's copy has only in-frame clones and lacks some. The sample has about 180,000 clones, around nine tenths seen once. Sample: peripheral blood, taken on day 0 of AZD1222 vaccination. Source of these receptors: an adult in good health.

As DNA, the CDR3 is TGTGCCAGCTCACCCAGGAAAAGCAACACCGGGGAGCTGTTTTTT. This codes for CASSPRKSNTGELFF. The rearrangement links TRBV18 to TRBJ2-2; D not resolved. With 3 bases removed from V and 2 bases from J, the gap between germline ends came to 10 bases. CDR1 KGHSH and CDR2 LQKENI come from the germline V gene. The CDR3 spans 15 residues.

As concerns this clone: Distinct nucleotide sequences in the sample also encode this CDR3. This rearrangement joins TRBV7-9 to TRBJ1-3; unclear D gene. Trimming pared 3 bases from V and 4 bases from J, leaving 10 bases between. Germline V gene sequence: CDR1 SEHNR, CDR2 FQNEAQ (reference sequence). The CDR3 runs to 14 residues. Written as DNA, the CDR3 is TGTGCCAGCAGCTTGAGAGGAGCGGGAAACACCATATATTTT. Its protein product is CASSLRGAGNTIYF. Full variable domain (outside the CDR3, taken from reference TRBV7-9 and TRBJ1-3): DTGVSQNPRHKITKRGQNVTFRCDPISEHNRLYWYRQTLGQGPEFLTYFQNEAQLEKSRLLSDRFSAERPKGSFSTLEIQRTEQGDSAMYLCASSLRGAGNTIYFGEGSWLTVV.

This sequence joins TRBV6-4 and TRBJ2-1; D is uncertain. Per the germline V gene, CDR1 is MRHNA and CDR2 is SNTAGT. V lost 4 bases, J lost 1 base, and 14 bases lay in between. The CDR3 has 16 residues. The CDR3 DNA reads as TGTGCCAGCAGTGCCTCCTCCCAGCAATCCTACAATGAGCAGTTCTTC. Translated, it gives CASSASSQQSYNEQFF.

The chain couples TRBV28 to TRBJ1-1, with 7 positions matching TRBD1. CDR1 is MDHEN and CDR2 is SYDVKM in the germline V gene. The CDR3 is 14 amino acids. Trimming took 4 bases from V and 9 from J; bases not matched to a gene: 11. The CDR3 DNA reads TGTGCCAGCAGTTCACCCGCAGGGGGTAGTCAAGCTTTCTTT. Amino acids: CASSSPAGGSQAFF.

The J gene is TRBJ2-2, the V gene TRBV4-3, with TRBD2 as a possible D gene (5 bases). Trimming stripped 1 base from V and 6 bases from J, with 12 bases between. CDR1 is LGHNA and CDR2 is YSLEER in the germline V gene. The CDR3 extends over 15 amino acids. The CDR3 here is CASSQVVLAAGELFF. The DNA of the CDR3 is TGCGCCAGCAGCCAAGTGGTCCTAGCTGCCGGGGAGCTGTTTTTT.

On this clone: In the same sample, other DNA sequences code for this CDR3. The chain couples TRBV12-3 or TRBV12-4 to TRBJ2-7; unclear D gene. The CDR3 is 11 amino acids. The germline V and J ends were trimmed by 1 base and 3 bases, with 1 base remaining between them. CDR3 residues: CASSLGYEQYF. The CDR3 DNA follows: TGTGCCAGCAGTTTAGGCTACGAGCAGTACTTC.

The CDR3 DNA is TGTGCCAGCAGCAACGGGAATCAGCCCCAGCATTTT. Translated, it gives CASSNGNQPQHF. The chain couples TRBV21-1 to TRBJ1-5. TRBV21-1 is reported as a pseudogene. This CDR3 spans 12 amino acids.

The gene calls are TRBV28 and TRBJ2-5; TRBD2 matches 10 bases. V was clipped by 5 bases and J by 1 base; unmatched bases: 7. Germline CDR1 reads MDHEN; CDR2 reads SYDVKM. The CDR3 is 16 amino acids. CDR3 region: CASSIGTSVFQETQYF. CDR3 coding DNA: TGTGCCAGCAGTATCGGGACTAGCGTTTTCCAAGAGACCCAGTACTTC. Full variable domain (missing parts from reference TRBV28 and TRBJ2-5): DVKVTQSSRYLVKRTGEKVFLECVQDMDHENMFWYRQDPGLGLRLIYFSYDVKMKEKGDIPEGYSVSREKKERFSLILESASTNQTSMYLCASSIGTSVFQETQYFGPGTRLLVL.

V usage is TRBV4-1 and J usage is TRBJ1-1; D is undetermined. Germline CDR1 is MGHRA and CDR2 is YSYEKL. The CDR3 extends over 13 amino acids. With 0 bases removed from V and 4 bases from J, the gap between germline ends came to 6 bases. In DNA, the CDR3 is TGCGCCAGCAGCCAAGAAGCTAGCACTGAAGCTTTCTTT. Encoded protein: CASSQEASTEAFF.

The CDR3: CASSLGRQGEAFF. CDR3 DNA: TGTGCCAGCAGCTTAGGGAGACAGGGTGAAGCTTTCTTT. The chain has TRBV7-2 and TRBJ1-1, with 7 bases identical to TRBD1. The CDR3 consists of 13 residues. Unmatched junction bases numbered 3, after V lost 1 base and J lost 7 bases. Per the germline V gene, CDR1 is SGHTA and CDR2 is FQGNSA. Looking up the rest from reference TRBV7-2 and TRBJ1-1 gives the full variable domain: GAGVSQSPSNKVTEKGKDVELRCDPISGHTALYWYRQSLGQGLEFLIYFQGNSAPDKSGLPSDRFSAERTGGSVSTLTIQRTQQEDSAVYLCASSLGRQGEAFFGQGTRLTVV.

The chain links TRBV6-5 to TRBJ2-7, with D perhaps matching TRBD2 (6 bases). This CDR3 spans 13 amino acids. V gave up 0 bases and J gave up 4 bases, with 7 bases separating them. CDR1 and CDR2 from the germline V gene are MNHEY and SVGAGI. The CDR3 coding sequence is TGTGCCAGCAGTTACTCGGAGGGTTACGAGCAGTACTTC. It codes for CASSYSEGYEQYF.

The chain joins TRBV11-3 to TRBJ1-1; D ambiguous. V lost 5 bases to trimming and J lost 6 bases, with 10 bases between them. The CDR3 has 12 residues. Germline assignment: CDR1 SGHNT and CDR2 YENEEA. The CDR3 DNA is TGTGCCAGCAGCCGCTTACTCCCTGAAGCTTTCTTT. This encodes CASSRLLPEAFF.

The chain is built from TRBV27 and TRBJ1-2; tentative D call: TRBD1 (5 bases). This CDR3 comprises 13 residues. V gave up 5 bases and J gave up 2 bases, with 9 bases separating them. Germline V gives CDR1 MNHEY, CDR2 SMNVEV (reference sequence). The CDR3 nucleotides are TGTGCCAGCAGTGTGACAGCCAACTATGGCTACACCTTC. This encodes CASSVTANYGYTF.

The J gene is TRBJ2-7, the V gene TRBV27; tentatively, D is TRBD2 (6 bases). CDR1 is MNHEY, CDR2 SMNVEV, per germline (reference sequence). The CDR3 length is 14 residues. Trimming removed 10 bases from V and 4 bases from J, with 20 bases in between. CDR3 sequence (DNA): TGTGCCACCCGGGGATGGGGGGAAAGGTACGAGCAGTACTTC. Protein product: CATRGWGERYEQYF.

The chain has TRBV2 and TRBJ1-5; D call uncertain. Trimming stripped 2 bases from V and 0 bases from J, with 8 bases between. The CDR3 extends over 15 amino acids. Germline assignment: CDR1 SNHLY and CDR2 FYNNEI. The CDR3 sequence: CASSENNNSNQPQHF. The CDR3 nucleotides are TGTGCCAGCAGTGAAAACAATAATAGCAATCAGCCCCAGCATTTT.

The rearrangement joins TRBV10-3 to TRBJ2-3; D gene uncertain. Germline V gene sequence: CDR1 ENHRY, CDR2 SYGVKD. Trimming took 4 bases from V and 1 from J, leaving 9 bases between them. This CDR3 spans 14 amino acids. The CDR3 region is CAISVAAGTDTQYF. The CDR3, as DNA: TGTGCCATCAGTGTTGCGGCCGGCACAGATACGCAGTATTTT.

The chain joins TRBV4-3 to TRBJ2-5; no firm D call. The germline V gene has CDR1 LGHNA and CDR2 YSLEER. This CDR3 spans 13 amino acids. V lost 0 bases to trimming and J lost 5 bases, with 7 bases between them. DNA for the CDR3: TGCGCCAGCAGCCAAGATCTCAGCGAGACCCAGTACTTC. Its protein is CASSQDLSETQYF.

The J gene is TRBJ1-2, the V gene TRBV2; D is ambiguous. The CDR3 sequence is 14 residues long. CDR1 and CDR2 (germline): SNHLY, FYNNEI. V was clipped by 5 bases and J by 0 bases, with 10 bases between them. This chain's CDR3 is CASSLTLANYGYTF. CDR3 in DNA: TGTGCCAGCAGTCTGACCCTCGCTAACTATGGCTACACCTTC.

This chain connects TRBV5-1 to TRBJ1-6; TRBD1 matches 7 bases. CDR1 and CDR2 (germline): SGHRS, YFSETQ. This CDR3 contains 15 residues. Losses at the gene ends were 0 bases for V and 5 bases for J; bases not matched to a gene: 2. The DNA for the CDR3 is TGCGCCAGCAGCTTGGGGACAGGCGATAATTCACCCCTCCACTTT. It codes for CASSLGTGDNSPLHF. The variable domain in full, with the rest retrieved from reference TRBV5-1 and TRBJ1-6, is KAGVTQTPRYLIKTRGQQVTLSCSPISGHRSVSWYQQTPGQGLQFLFEYFSETQRNKGNFPGRFSGRQFSNSRSEMNVSTLELGDSALYLCASSLGTGDNSPLHFGNGTRLTVT.

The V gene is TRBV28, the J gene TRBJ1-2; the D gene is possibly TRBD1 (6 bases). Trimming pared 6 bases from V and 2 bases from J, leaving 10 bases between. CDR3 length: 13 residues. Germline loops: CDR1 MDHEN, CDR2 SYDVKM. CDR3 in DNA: TGTGCCAGCAGCCTACAGGGAAACTATGGCTACACCTTC. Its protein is CASSLQGNYGYTF.

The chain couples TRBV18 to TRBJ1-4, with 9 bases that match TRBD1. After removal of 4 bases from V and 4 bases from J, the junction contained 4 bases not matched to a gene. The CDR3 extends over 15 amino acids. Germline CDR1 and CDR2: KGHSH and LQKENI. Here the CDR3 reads CASSQGQGFNEKLFF. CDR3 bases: TGTGCCAGCTCACAGGGACAGGGCTTTAATGAAAAACTGTTTTTT.

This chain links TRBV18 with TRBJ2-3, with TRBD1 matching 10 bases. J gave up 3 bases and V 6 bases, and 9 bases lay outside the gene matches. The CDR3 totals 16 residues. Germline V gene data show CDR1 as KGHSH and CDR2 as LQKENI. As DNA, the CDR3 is TGTGCCAGCTCCCGGGGGACAGGGGTTGTGACAGATACGCAGTATTTT. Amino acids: CASSRGTGVVTDTQYF.

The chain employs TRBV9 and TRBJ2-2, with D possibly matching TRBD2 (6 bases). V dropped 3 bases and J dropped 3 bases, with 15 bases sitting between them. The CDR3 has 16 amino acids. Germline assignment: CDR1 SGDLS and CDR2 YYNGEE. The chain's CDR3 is CASSARGAGYTGELFF. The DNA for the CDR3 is TGTGCCAGCAGCGCGAGGGGCGCGGGGTACACCGGGGAGCTGTTTTTT.